The T cell receptor (beta chain) described here comes from a study of CD8 T cells in Susac syndrome. Study results and limitations: The study's TCR sequencing and HLA analysis covered a relatively small number of individuals, and the study acknowledged this.

A word on this clonotype: Its target is not known.

After extraction with the RNeasy kit, about 0.5 to 1 ug of the RNA was reverse transcribed using random hexamers. The CDR3 of TCR beta was amplified by immunoSEQ multiplex PCR across 54 Vbeta and 13 Jbeta. TCRdb analysed the immunoSEQ multiplex PCR reads with MiXCR anew, one entry per CDR3 protein. The data hold 110,000 or so distinct CDR3 sequences, with around 93% observed a single time. V dropped 5 bases and J dropped 3 bases, with 20 bases sitting between them. Germline V gene lookup returns CDR1 DFQATT and CDR2 SNEGSKA (reference sequence). The CDR3 loop spans 15 amino acids. Healthy donors constituted the control group, matched for age and sex.

What was sequenced was CD8+ T cells from PBMCs. The origin of this receptor is a human donor in good health. The V and J genes are TRBV20-1 and TRBJ2-7, with D perhaps given as TRBD1 or TRBD2 (5 bases each). The CDR3 DNA sequence: TGCAGTGCTGACCCATGGGGGACCCCGAGCTACGAGCAGTACTTC. Encoded protein: CSADPWGTPSYEQYF.